This record covers a single T cell receptor (beta chain). This sample was included in a study of PD-L1 blockade in urothelial cancer. The wider study: Men with urothelial cancer arising in the bladder made up most of the 29 patients.

TCRdb's table, derived via immunoSEQ multiplex PCR, lists solely in-frame clones and lacks some. In the table there are around 38,000 clones, over 75% of which are singletons. Time point described: pretreatment peripheral blood. Trimming removed 4 bases at V and 0 bases at J, with 10 bases between. This CDR3 comprises 14 residues. CDR1 and CDR2 (germline): MDHEN, SYDVKM. The specimen was PBMCs, collected around atezolizumab (anti-PD-L1) treatment. The sequence came from a man aged 55 to 70 with urothelial cancer. V gene TRBV28 combines with J gene TRBJ2-7; D is unresolved. CDR3 sequence (DNA): TGTGCCAGCAGTTCCCGCCCGAGCTCCTACGAGCAGTACTTC. Translation: CASSSRPSSYEQYF. The whole variable domain, filled in from reference TRBV28 and TRBJ2-7, reads DVKVTQSSRYLVKRTGEKVFLECVQDMDHENMFWYRQDPGLGLRLIYFSYDVKMKEKGDIPEGYSVSREKKERFSLILESASTNQTSMYLCASSSRPSSYEQYFGPGTRLTVT.